A selection of T cell receptor beta chains follows, all from one sample in a study of TIL therapy for anti-PD-1-resistant metastatic lung cancer. Assay: immunoSEQ multiplex PCR; the TCRdb copy retains only in-frame clones and omits some. This sample has more than 90,000 clones, with roughly 65% found just once. Here the sequenced sample was tumor tissue, taken at baseline. These TCRs come from a person aged 25 to 80 with non-small cell lung cancer. Each CDR3 is given with its conserved first and last residue. A D gene is named only where the DNA matches it firmly. Clone size is stated in some rows and not others, as once, few, many or a class when expanded.

v_call	d_call	j_call	clone_size	cdr3_aa	cdr3_nt
TRBV7-6	NA	TRBJ2-7	NA	CASSPSSEGLEQYF	TGTGCCAGCAGCCCTTCTAGCGAGGGGTTGGAGCAGTACTTC
TRBV9	TRBD1	TRBJ2-1	many	CASSAPQGFEQFF	TGTGCCAGCAGCGCTCCACAGGGGTTTGAGCAGTTCTTC
TRBV6-1	TRBD1	TRBJ2-7	NA	CASSDRGRSSYEQYF	TGTGCCAGCAGTGACAGGGGGCGGAGCTCCTACGAGCAGTACTTC
TRBV27	NA	TRBJ2-1	few	CASSLLSGVRGEQFF	TGTGCCAGCAGTTTATTATCGGGAGTGAGGGGTGAGCAGTTCTTC
TRBV28	NA	TRBJ2-1	once	CASSFRATYNEQFF	TGTGCCAGCAGTTTCCGGGCTACGTACAATGAGCAGTTCTTC
TRBV27	NA	TRBJ2-7	few	CASSRHSLGYEQYF	TGTGCCAGCAGTCGACACAGTCTAGGCTACGAGCAGTACTTC
TRBV7-2	NA	TRBJ2-1	NA	CASSLPPLNEQFF	TGTGCCAGCAGCCTCCCACCCCTGAATGAGCAGTTCTTC
TRBV15	NA	TRBJ2-5	NA	CATSRDSSVQETQYF	TGTGCCACCAGCAGAGACTCTAGCGTCCAAGAGACCCAGTACTTC
TRBV10-3	NA	TRBJ1-1	NA	CAISEGLLGGGWVGAFF	TGTGCCATCAGTGAGGGGTTGTTGGGGGGAGGATGGGTTGGAGCTTTCTTT
TRBV7-9	TRBD1	TRBJ2-3	NA	CAGDLPTGGLSDTQYF	TGTGCCGGGGATCTTCCGACAGGGGGTCTGTCAGATACGCAGTATTTT
TRBV6-2/TRBV6-3	NA	TRBJ2-7	NA	CASSYGALDQQYF	TGTGCCAGCAGTTACGGCGCCTTGGACCAGCAGTACTTC
TRBV4-3	TRBD2	TRBJ2-5	few	CASSQAPPGLAGGETQYF	TGCGCCAGCAGCCAAGCCCCACCCGGACTAGCGGGAGGCGAGACCCAGTACTTC
TRBV5-1	TRBD1	TRBJ1-6	NA	CASRSGTVYNSPLHF	TGCGCCAGCAGATCTGGGACAGTCTATAATTCACCCCTCCACTTT
TRBV6-5	NA	TRBJ1-1	NA	CASSYNGRQDTEAFF	TGTGCCAGCAGTTACAATGGACGGCAGGACACTGAAGCTTTCTTT
TRBV11-2	TRBD2	TRBJ2-1	NA	CASSFGLVGQFF	TGTGCCAGCAGCTTCGGACTAGTTGGGCAGTTCTTC
TRBV11-3	TRBD2	TRBJ2-3	NA	CASSSGLAGARRDTQYF	TGTGCCAGCAGCTCAGGACTAGCGGGAGCCCGAAGAGATACGCAGTATTTT
TRBV20-1	NA	TRBJ2-1	few	CSASHWKENEQFF	TGCAGTGCTAGTCACTGGAAAGAGAATGAGCAGTTCTTC
TRBV18	NA	TRBJ1-2	NA	CASSPFSGEANGYTF	TGTGCCAGCTCACCATTTTCCGGAGAGGCCAATGGCTACACCTTC
TRBV10-3	NA	TRBJ2-7	once	CATSGDDSYEQYF	TGTGCCACCTCAGGGGACGATTCCTACGAGCAGTACTTC
TRBV5-1	NA	TRBJ1-3	NA	CASSFGRGIVGTIYF	TGCGCCAGCAGCTTTGGCAGGGGAATTGTGGGCACCATATATTTT
TRBV7-3	NA	TRBJ2-1	NA	CASSLTDGSENEQFF	TGTGCCAGCAGCTTAACCGACGGGAGTGAGAATGAGCAGTTCTTC
TRBV5-1	TRBD1	TRBJ1-2	NA	CASSHPGTENYGYTF	TGCGCCAGCAGCCACCCCGGGACAGAGAACTATGGCTACACCTTC
TRBV19	NA	TRBJ2-7	few	CASRLGQGEQYF	TGTGCCAGCAGACTAGGCCAGGGCGAGCAGTACTTC
TRBV21-1	NA	TRBJ2-3	NA	CAWSASGSPADTQYF	TGTGCCTGGTCGGCTAGCGGGTCCCCTGCAGATACGCAGTATTTT
TRBV15	NA	TRBJ2-7	NA	CATSRGSNYEQYF	TGTGCCACCAGCAGGGGGTCTAATTACGAGCAGTACTTC
TRBV19	NA	TRBJ2-2	many	CASSMDGRGWGSTGELFF	TGTGCCAGTAGTATGGATGGCAGGGGATGGGGGAGCACCGGGGAGCTGTTTTTT
TRBV19	NA	TRBJ1-5	NA	CASTVGGGLNWGQPQHF	TGTGCCAGTACTGTCGGGGGGGGACTCAACTGGGGTCAGCCCCAGCATTTT
TRBV7-2	TRBD1	TRBJ2-5	NA	CASSFAGTGQETQYF	TGTGCCAGCAGCTTCGCCGGGACAGGGCAAGAGACCCAGTACTTC
TRBV5-4	NA	TRBJ1-2	NA	CATTNGGRSNYGYTF	TGTGCCACAACAAACGGCGGAAGATCTAACTATGGCTACACCTTC
TRBV7-9	TRBD2	TRBJ2-7	few	CASSSTSGTYEQYF	TGTGCCAGCAGCTCGACTAGCGGTACCTACGAGCAGTACTTC
TRBV6-2/TRBV6-3	NA	TRBJ2-4	NA	CASSPSDWIGIQYF	TGTGCCAGCAGTCCCTCGGACTGGATCGGCATTCAGTACTTC
TRBV5-1	NA	TRBJ2-2	NA	CASSPDIVSTGELFF	TGCGCCAGCAGCCCCGACATAGTGAGCACCGGGGAGCTGTTTTTT
TRBV9	TRBD2	TRBJ2-3	few	CASSANPGLATDTQYF	TGTGCCAGCAGCGCAAACCCGGGACTAGCCACAGATACGCAGTATTTT
TRBV6-1	TRBD1	TRBJ1-6	NA	CASSAPGQGASSPLHF	TGTGCCAGCAGTGCCCCGGGACAGGGGGCTAGTTCACCCCTCCACTTT
TRBV7-2	TRBD2	TRBJ2-5	NA	CASSRTSGRETQYF	TGTGCCAGCAGCCGGACTAGCGGGAGGGAGACCCAGTACTTC
TRBV4-1	NA	TRBJ2-3	NA	CASSQVLDAQYF	TGCGCCAGCAGCCAAGTGTTAGATGCGCAGTATTTT
TRBV6-6	NA	TRBJ1-1	NA	CASSYNGGNTEAFF	TGTGCCAGCAGTTACAACGGGGGAAACACTGAAGCTTTCTTT
TRBV6-5	NA	TRBJ1-2	NA	CASSYFEGVGSGYTF	TGTGCCAGCAGTTACTTCGAAGGGGTAGGGAGTGGCTACACCTTC
TRBV4-2	TRBD1	TRBJ1-2	NA	CASSLTGGSGYTF	TGTGCCAGCAGCCTTACAGGGGGCAGTGGCTACACCTTC
TRBV28	NA	TRBJ1-6	NA	CASSTPLGRFHF	TGTGCCAGCAGTACCCCCTTAGGCCGCTTCCACTTT
TRBV6-5	NA	TRBJ2-7	NA	CASSYSLGSGAYEQYF	TGTGCCAGCAGTTACTCCCTCGGTTCCGGGGCCTACGAGCAGTACTTC
TRBV11-3	NA	TRBJ1-5	once	CASCGGNQPQHF	TGTGCCAGCTGTGGGGGGAATCAGCCCCAGCATTTT
TRBV19	TRBD1	TRBJ2-1	NA	CASRIGTGVYNEQFF	TGTGCCAGTAGGATCGGGACAGGAGTATACAATGAGCAGTTCTTC
TRBV24-1	NA	TRBJ2-5	NA	CATGTGGSVRETQYF	TGTGCCACCGGGACCGGGGGCTCGGTACGAGAGACCCAGTACTTC
TRBV28	TRBD1	TRBJ2-4	NA	CASSRTGIHIQYF	TGTGCCAGCAGTCGGACAGGGATACACATTCAGTACTTC
TRBV5-1	TRBD2	TRBJ2-3	NA	CASSQGGVAGGLDTQYF	TGCGCCAGCAGCCAAGGAGGAGTAGCGGGGGGCCTGGATACGCAGTATTTT
TRBV7-6	NA	TRBJ2-3	NA	CASSLVSGGAVAQYF	TGTGCCAGCAGCTTAGTAAGTGGGGGGGCCGTTGCGCAGTATTTT
TRBV5-6	TRBD1	TRBJ1-5	NA	CASSRDRGHNQPQHF	TGTGCCAGCAGTCGTGACAGGGGACACAATCAGCCCCAGCATTTT
TRBV11-2	TRBD2	TRBJ2-7	NA	CATGGGGFYEQYF	TGTGCCACCGGCGGGGGTGGTTTTTACGAGCAGTACTTC
TRBV9	TRBD2	TRBJ2-7	few	CASSPQSGRVYEQYF	TGTGCCAGCAGCCCGCAGAGCGGGAGAGTGTACGAGCAGTACTTC
TRBV18	NA	TRBJ1-5	NA	CASSPTVADYNQPQHF	TGTGCCAGCTCACCCACCGTGGCGGACTACAATCAGCCCCAGCATTTT
TRBV27	TRBD1	TRBJ1-6	few	CASSLGWGQLNSPLHF	TGTGCCAGCAGTTTGGGTTGGGGACAGCTCAATTCACCCCTCCACTTT
TRBV5-6	NA	TRBJ1-4	NA	CASSFRGAAEKLFF	TGTGCCAGCAGCTTCCGGGGGGCGGCAGAAAAACTGTTTTTT
TRBV19	NA	TRBJ2-7	NA	CASSMQTGRLAYEQYF	TGTGCCAGTAGTATGCAAACAGGGAGACTAGCCTACGAGCAGTACTTC
TRBV7-2	NA	TRBJ1-5	NA	CASSLQRDSNQPQHF	TGTGCCAGCAGCTTACAGCGAGATAGCAATCAGCCCCAGCATTTT
TRBV4-3	NA	TRBJ1-4	NA	CASSQETDIREKLFF	TGCGCCAGCAGCCAAGAGACGGACATTCGTGAAAAACTGTTTTTT
TRBV7-2	NA	TRBJ2-5	NA	CASSDQRGAGETQYF	TGTGCCAGCAGCGATCAAAGGGGGGCCGGAGAGACCCAGTACTTC